This entry features one T cell receptor beta chain sequence. In the original processing: Estimates of nucleated cell counts were drawn from the amplification of reference gene primers. TCRdb keeps only in-frame clones here, not all; method: immunoSEQ multiplex PCR. The V and J calls and clone size were taken over from that table, and D and trimming were inferred from the DNA. The data contain 40,000 to 45,000 clones, 75% to 85% of them seen just once; the ten biggest clones take up around a quarter. The germline V gene has CDR1 MDHEN and CDR2 SYDVKM. The CDR3 extends over 15 amino acids. V lost 7 bases, J lost 7 bases, and 12 bases stayed unmatched. The sample originates from a study of blood T cell repertoires in COVID-19. About the study: The analysed material was cDNA or gDNA that came from T cells, B-cell-depleted T cells, or PBMCs.

The rearrangement links TRBV28 to TRBJ2-1; TRBD2 matches at 8 bases. The clonotype comes from an elderly man with acute or convalescent COVID-19. Material: peripheral blood. CDR3 amino acids: CASTGGLVETNEQFF. DNA of the CDR3: TGTGCCAGCACGGGGGGGCTAGTCGAAACGAATGAGCAGTTCTTC. The full variable domain, with the rest looked up from reference TRBV28 and TRBJ2-1, is DVKVTQSSRYLVKRTGEKVFLECVQDMDHENMFWYRQDPGLGLRLIYFSYDVKMKEKGDIPEGYSVSREKKERFSLILESASTNQTSMYLCASTGGLVETNEQFFGPGTRLTVL.